Below, 26 T cell receptor beta chains from the same sample are listed, as sequenced in a study of early stage breast cancer tumors. Clones were read by immunoSEQ multiplex PCR, and TCRdb kept only the in-frame ones, dropping some. This table holds under 45,000 clones, about two thirds found once. Specimen: blood. The receptors derive from a person aged 50-59 years with breast cancer.

The chain recombines TRBV7-8 with TRBJ1-4, with D uncertain. In germline, CDR1 is SGHVS, CDR2 FQNEAQ. The CDR3 is 15 amino acids. The germline V and J ends were trimmed by 5 bases and 6 bases, with 16 bases remaining between them. The CDR3 region is CASSPEEGPHEKLFF. The CDR3, as DNA: TGTGCCAGCAGCCCGGAAGAGGGTCCCCATGAAAAACTGTTTTTT.

The rearrangement uses TRBV29-1 and TRBJ2-7, with a possible D match to TRBD1 (5 bases). The CDR3 covers 11 residues. Trimming left V 7 bases short and J 3 bases short, with 10 bases between. From germline, CDR1 is SQVTM and CDR2 ANQGSEA. The CDR3 region has the DNA TGCAGCGGTGTCAGGGACTACGAGCAGTACTTC. It yields the protein CSGVRDYEQYF.

The chain has TRBV6-5 and TRBJ1-4, with D unresolved. Germline loops: CDR1 MNHEY, CDR2 SVGAGI. The CDR3 runs 14 residues. Trimming cost V 5 bases and J 7 bases, with 14 bases left between them. CDR3 coding DNA: TGTGCCAGCAGTCTCGGAGGGAGGGCTGAAAAACTGTTTTTT. Residues: CASSLGGRAEKLFF.

The chain links TRBV27 to TRBJ1-4, with D uncertain. Germline V gene data show CDR1 as MNHEY and CDR2 as SMNVEV (reference sequence). V shed 5 bases and J shed 4 bases, with 14 bases lying between them. This CDR3 is 15 amino acids long. For the CDR3, the DNA is TGTGCCAGCAGTGCAACTCCGGGGTTTAATGAAAAACTGTTTTTT. It translates to CASSATPGFNEKLFF.

This clone was counted a few times. The chain carries TRBV19 and TRBJ2-5; 8 bases line up with TRBD2. This CDR3 is built from 14 residues. Germline V gene data show CDR1 as LNHDA and CDR2 as SQIVND (reference sequence). The J segment lost 4 bases and the V segment lost 4 bases, leaving 5 bases of the junction unmatched. As DNA, the CDR3 is TGTGCCAGTAGTACGGACGGGAGGGGAGAGACCCAGTACTTC. This codes for CASSTDGRGETQYF. Combining the CDR3 with reference TRBV19 and TRBJ2-5 gives the whole variable domain DGGITQSPKYLFRKEGQNVTLSCEQNLNHDAMYWYRQDPGQGLRLIYYSQIVNDFQKGDIAEGYSVSREKKESFPLTVTSAQKNPTAFYLCASSTDGRGETQYFGPGTRLLVL.

The gene calls are TRBV6-1 and TRBJ1-1, with TRBD1 matching over 9 bases. The CDR3 consists of 15 residues. Germline V lookup: CDR1 MNHNS, CDR2 SASEGT. V gave up 8 bases and J gave up 0 bases; unmatched junction bases: 7. CDR3 residues: CASFPGTGMNTEAFF. The CDR3 DNA is TGTGCCAGCTTTCCCGGGACAGGGATGAACACTGAAGCTTTCTTT.

This clone was seen only a few times. The CDR3 loop is CASSVAGGAGGETQYF. CDR3 DNA sequence: TGTGCCAGCAGCGTAGCGGGAGGGGCAGGAGGAGAGACCCAGTACTTC. The chain links TRBV9 to TRBJ2-5; 8 bases align to TRBD2. Germline V gene lookup returns CDR1 SGDLS and CDR2 YYNGEE. J was trimmed by 4 bases and V by 0 bases; bases with no gene match: 8. The CDR3 loop spans 16 amino acids.

The chain is built from TRBV5-6 and TRBJ2-5; 7 bases line up with TRBD2. The V gene end was trimmed by 1 base and the J gene end by 4 bases; junction bases not matched to a gene: 1. This CDR3 has 13 amino acids. Germline CDR1 reads SGHDT; CDR2 reads YYEEEE. CDR3 sequence: CASSLTGGETQYF. CDR3 DNA: TGTGCCAGCAGCTTGACGGGGGGAGAGACCCAGTACTTC.

The V call is TRBV7-9, the J call TRBJ1-2, with TRBD1 identical over 7 bases. The CDR3 runs 15 residues. The germline V gene encodes CDR1 SEHNR and CDR2 FQNEAQ (reference sequence). V was pared by 3 bases and J by 3 bases, with 7 bases of the junction left unmatched. The CDR3 sequence: CASSFGQASDYGYTF. CDR3 coding DNA: TGTGCCAGCAGCTTCGGACAGGCATCAGACTATGGCTACACCTTC.

This clone was detected once. The chain employs TRBV27 and TRBJ2-1; 8 bases map to TRBD1. There are 19 residues in the CDR3. Germline loops: CDR1 MNHEY, CDR2 SMNVEV (reference sequence). V gave up 0 bases and J gave up 3 bases; unmatched junction bases: 13. The CDR3 sequence: CASSLSSVSRDRYYNEQFF. CDR3 DNA: TGTGCCAGCAGTTTATCTTCTGTCTCACGGGACAGGTACTACAATGAGCAGTTCTTC.

Written as DNA, the CDR3 is TGTGCCAGCAGCCCCGGACTAGCGGGAGGGCCTGAGCAGTTCTTC. This codes for CASSPGLAGGPEQFF. The V and J genes are TRBV7-9 and TRBJ2-1; 15 bases align to TRBD2. Looked up from germline, CDR1 is SEHNR and CDR2 is FQNEAQ (reference sequence). Trimming took 5 bases from V and 9 from J; bases not matched to a gene: 5. This CDR3 contains 15 residues.

The chain uses TRBV6-1 and TRBJ2-5; 8 bases are shared with TRBD2. V was pared by 7 bases and J by 5 bases, with 6 bases of the junction left unmatched. Germline V gene data show CDR1 as MNHNS and CDR2 as SASEGT. This CDR3 comprises 13 residues. The CDR3 sequence is CASTGTSRETQYF. The CDR3 DNA reads TGTGCCAGCACCGGGACTAGTCGGGAGACCCAGTACTTC.

J is TRBJ1-3 and V is TRBV5-4; tentative D call: TRBD1 (5 bases). This CDR3 has 15 residues. V lost 5 bases and J 1 base, leaving 13 bases between the germline ends. The germline V gene encodes CDR1 SGHNT and CDR2 YYREEE (reference sequence). This CDR3 is CASSFPGGSGNTIYF. The CDR3 nucleotides are TGTGCCAGCAGTTTCCCGGGGGGTTCTGGAAACACCATATATTTT.

The chain recombines TRBV6-5 with TRBJ2-5, with 7 bases identical to TRBD2. V lost 8 bases to trimming and J lost 5 bases; unmatched junction nucleotides: 5. This CDR3 has 12 residues. CDR1 and CDR2 (germline): MNHEY, SVGAGI. CDR3 in amino acids: CASGGGRETQYF. The CDR3 bases are TGTGCCAGCGGGGGGGGTCGGGAGACCCAGTACTTC.

The V and J genes are TRBV29-1 and TRBJ2-7; the match to TRBD2 covers 8 bases. The CDR3 totals 13 residues. The V segment lost 8 bases and the J segment 0 bases; nucleotides outside the gene matches: 6. Germline V gives CDR1 SQVTM, CDR2 ANQGSEA. CDR3 amino acids: CSTLSGTSYEQYF. CDR3 DNA sequence: TGCAGCACTCTTAGCGGGACCTCCTACGAGCAGTACTTC.

The chain recombines TRBV9 with TRBJ2-3; no clear D gene. In germline, CDR1 is SGDLS, CDR2 YYNGEE. Trimming cost V 0 bases and J 5 bases, with 13 bases left between them. The length of the CDR3 is 15 residues. The CDR3 protein is CASSVEVYSGDTQYF. In DNA form, the CDR3 reads TGTGCCAGCAGCGTAGAGGTCTATTCGGGAGATACGCAGTATTTT. Supplemented by reference TRBV9 and TRBJ2-3, the full variable domain reads DSGVTQTPKHLITATGQRVTLRCSPRSGDLSVYWYQQSLDQGLQFLIQYYNGEERAKGNILERFSAQQFPDLHSELNLSSLELGDSALYFCASSVEVYSGDTQYFGPGTRLTVL.

V and J are TRBV5-1 and TRBJ1-5, with D possibly TRBD1 on 5 matching bases. The CDR3 runs 15 residues. The V and J ends lost 2 bases and 3 bases respectively, with 12 bases between them. The germline V gene has CDR1 SGHRS and CDR2 YFSETQ. The CDR3 here is CASSLQAGDNQPQHF. Here the CDR3 DNA reads TGCGCCAGCAGCTTACAGGCTGGCGACAATCAGCCCCAGCATTTT.

This clone came up a few times. The chain has TRBV18 and TRBJ2-1; 7 nucleotides match TRBD2. CDR3 size: 13 residues. The germline gives CDR1 KGHSH, CDR2 LQKENI. J was trimmed by 7 bases and V by 3 bases; bases with no gene match: 3. The CDR3 reads CASSPLRENEQFF. CDR3 nucleotide sequence: TGTGCCAGCTCACCTCTGCGGGAGAATGAGCAGTTCTTC.

This chain connects TRBV19 to TRBJ1-1; possibly TRBD1 for D (5 bases). CDR1 is LNHDA and CDR2 is SQIVND in the germline V gene (reference sequence). The CDR3 is made up of 17 amino acids. Between the trimmed V and J ends, which lost 5 bases and 4 bases, there was a span of 23 bases. This CDR3 reads CASSSPRTQGRGTEAFF. As DNA, the CDR3 is TGTGCCAGTAGTTCACCCCGAACCCAAGGGAGGGGCACTGAAGCTTTCTTT.

This rearrangement joins TRBV7-2 to TRBJ2-5; 8 positions match TRBD2. The germline V gene has CDR1 SGHTA and CDR2 FQGNSA. The CDR3 spans 16 residues. V lost 7 bases, J lost 5 bases, and 15 bases stayed unmatched. Written as DNA, the CDR3 is TGTGCCAGCAACCCAGCCGGGACTAGGGGTAGGGAGACCCAGTACTTC. Its protein is CASNPAGTRGRETQYF.

The table lists this clone with a few counts. V usage is TRBV2 and J usage is TRBJ1-1, with D maybe TRBD1 (6 bases). CDR3 size: 14 residues. Between the trimmed V and J ends, which lost 4 bases and 6 bases, there was a span of 15 bases. From germline, CDR1 is SNHLY and CDR2 FYNNEI. The CDR3 region is CASSGGTTTSEAFF. As DNA, the CDR3 is TGTGCCAGCAGTGGGGGGACAACTACCTCTGAAGCTTTCTTT.

The V and J genes are TRBV14 and TRBJ1-5; D uncertain. The CDR3 has 13 residues. Germline V gene data show CDR1 as SGHDN and CDR2 as FVKESK. With 0 bases removed from V and 6 bases from J, the gap between germline ends came to 6 bases. CDR3 sequence: CASSQDPGQPQHF. The CDR3 DNA follows: TGTGCCAGCAGCCAAGATCCGGGTCAGCCCCAGCATTTT. Full variable domain (rest looked up from reference TRBV14 and TRBJ1-5): EAGVTQFPSHSVIEKGQTVTLRCDPISGHDNLYWYRRVMGKEIKFLLHFVKESKQDESGMPNNRFLAERTGGTYSTLKVQPAELEDSGVYFCASSQDPGQPQHFGDGTRLSIL.

This clone was seen only a few times. The genes are TRBV5-1 and TRBJ1-5; 8 bases are a match to TRBD1. V shed 0 bases, J shed 2 bases, and the junction held 7 bases outside the gene matches. The germline gives CDR1 SGHRS, CDR2 YFSETQ. The CDR3 consists of 17 residues. The CDR3 sequence is CASSLAATGDRNQPQHF. The CDR3 DNA reads TGCGCCAGCAGCTTGGCCGCGACAGGGGATCGCAATCAGCCCCAGCATTTT.

In this sample, this clone turned up a few times. This chain uses TRBV7-8 with TRBJ1-5; possibly TRBD1 for D (6 bases). Germline CDR1 and CDR2: SGHVS and FQNEAQ. V shed 4 bases and J shed 3 bases, with 10 bases lying between them. This CDR3 has 14 amino acids. The CDR3 reads CASSSTGNNQPQHF. In DNA form, the CDR3 reads TGTGCCAGCAGCTCAACAGGGAACAATCAGCCCCAGCATTTT.

The chain couples TRBV10-1 to TRBJ2-7; TRBD1 matches at 8 bases. With 4 bases clipped from V and 0 bases from J, the junction kept 8 bases outside the gene matches. This CDR3 has 16 residues. CDR1 and CDR2 from the germline V gene are WNHNN and SYGVQD (reference sequence). In DNA form, the CDR3 reads TGCGCCAGCAGTGCCAACCGGGACAGGAGCTCCTACGAGCAGTACTTC. Translation: CASSANRDRSSYEQYF.

The CDR3 here is CATSRDTGMGYTF. As DNA, the CDR3 is TGTGCCACCAGCAGAGATACAGGAATGGGCTACACCTTC. V is TRBV15 and J is TRBJ1-2; maybe TRBD1 (5 bases). The V gene's germline CDR1 is LNHNV and CDR2 YYDKDF (reference sequence). V lost 0 bases to trimming and J lost 8 bases, with 10 bases between them. This CDR3 contains 13 residues.